Described below is a single T cell receptor (beta chain) sequence and its context. Its antigen is currently unknown. These data belong to a study of cytomegalovirus exposure and HLA in healthy donors. Regarding the study as a whole: The records held CMV serostatus as the only immune exposure information. Confirmation in vitro established that three CMV-associated chains were specific for CMV antigens. Indistinguishable V segments such as TRBV6-2 and TRBV6-3 were excluded.

Researchers ran the PCR with 60 Vbeta and 13 Jbeta primers. Some clones are missing from TCRdb's copy, which holds only in-frame ones; the method was immunoSEQ multiplex PCR. Altogether 150,000 or so clones are present, about 80% being singletons, with the ten largest covering roughly 1.9%. The CDR3 has 13 residues. Trimming left V 3 bases short and J 10 bases short, with 13 bases between. Germline lookup yields CDR1 SEHNR and CDR2 FQNEAQ (reference sequence). The V gene is TRBV7-9, the J gene TRBJ2-1, with D maybe TRBD2 (5 bases). The sequencing sample was made of PBMCs. The TCR was taken from a woman in her forties in good health and CMV-seronegative. CDR3 DNA sequence: TGTGCCAGCAGCTTTTCTACTCGGAGGGAGCAGTTCTTC. Amino acid sequence: CASSFSTRREQFF.